The 22 T cell receptor beta chains below were found in one sample sequenced in a study of T cell clonotyping in hematopoietic cell transplantation. Method: immunoSEQ multiplex PCR; TCRdb's copy keeps in-frame clones and lacks some. The sample holds about 16,000 clones; 93% are singletons and the top ten take about 1.7%. The time point here: recipient sample about 28 days before transplant, after cytoreduction. The input for sequencing was peripheral blood mononuclear cells, taken before stem cell transplant. The receptors come from a young man with biphenotypic leukemia. Some clones in this sample may be carry-over from other donors' samples.

The chain uses TRBV28 and TRBJ1-5; TRBD1 agrees at 8 bases. V gave up 3 bases and J gave up 4 bases; unmatched junction bases: 2. This CDR3 contains 14 residues. Germline V gives CDR1 MDHEN, CDR2 SYDVKM. The DNA of the CDR3 is TGTGCCAGCAGTTTGTGGACAGGGAATCAGCCCCAGCATTTT. It translates to CASSLWTGNQPQHF.

The CDR3 coding sequence is TGTGCCTATACACAGGGGGCCTACTATGGCTACACCTTC. Translated: CAYTQGAYYGYTF. The chain has TRBV30 and TRBJ1-2; 9 bases are shared with TRBD1. V shed 7 bases, J shed 3 bases, and the junction held 6 bases outside the gene matches. Germline V gene lookup returns CDR1 GTSNPN and CDR2 SVGIG (reference sequence). This CDR3 is 13 amino acids long.

The chain uses TRBV30 and TRBJ2-5, with D possibly TRBD2 on 5 matching bases. Germline loops: CDR1 GTSNPN, CDR2 SVGIG (reference sequence). The CDR3 spans 14 residues. Between the trimmed V and J ends, which lost 0 bases and 4 bases, there was a span of 12 bases. CDR3 DNA sequence: TGTGCCTGGAGTGTTTGGCTAGGAGGAGAGACCCAGTACTTC. Its translation: CAWSVWLGGETQYF.

The chain uses TRBV7-2 and TRBJ2-3; 7 nucleotides match TRBD1. CDR3 size: 13 residues. Germline V gene lookup returns CDR1 SGHTA and CDR2 FQGNSA. Trimming removed 6 bases from V and 6 bases from J; junction bases left unmatched: 6. The CDR3 here is CASSLDRLDTQYF. CDR3 nucleotides: TGTGCCAGCAGTTTGGACAGGTTGGATACGCAGTATTTT. Filled out from reference TRBV7-2 and TRBJ2-3, the complete variable domain reads GAGVSQSPSNKVTEKGKDVELRCDPISGHTALYWYRQSLGQGLEFLIYFQGNSAPDKSGLPSDRFSAERTGGSVSTLTIQRTQQEDSAVYLCASSLDRLDTQYFGPGTRLTVL.

This chain connects TRBV4-1 to TRBJ2-7; TRBD1 is a possible D gene (6 bases). CDR3 length equals 14 residues. Per the germline V gene, CDR1 is MGHRA and CDR2 is YSYEKL. V was shortened by 1 base and J by 0 bases, with 7 bases between the two germline ends. CDR3 sequence reads: CASSQVQGSYEQYF. CDR3 bases: TGCGCCAGCAGCCAAGTACAGGGCTCCTACGAGCAGTACTTC.

The chain links TRBV7-8 to TRBJ1-6, with D possibly TRBD1 on 6 matching bases. CDR1 is SGHVS, CDR2 FQNEAQ, per germline. V was trimmed by 1 base and J by 6 bases, leaving 10 bases between them. This CDR3 is 15 amino acids long. The chain's CDR3 is CASSLEFRGNSPLHF. For the CDR3, the DNA is TGTGCCAGCAGCTTAGAATTCAGGGGTAATTCACCCCTCCACTTT.

J is TRBJ2-3 and V is TRBV5-1; 8 nucleotides line up with TRBD1. J lost 1 base, V lost 4 bases, and 2 bases had no gene match. The CDR3 runs 14 residues. Germline CDR1 SGHRS, CDR2 YFSETQ. The CDR3 DNA reads TGCGCCAGCAGCCCGGGACAGGGCACAGATACGCAGTATTTT. Translation gives CASSPGQGTDTQYF.

V and J are TRBV28 and TRBJ1-4, with 10 bases identical to TRBD1. Germline values: CDR1 MDHEN, CDR2 SYDVKM. V shed 3 bases and J 7 bases; nucleotides not matched to a gene: 11. This CDR3 is 17 amino acids long. CDR3 sequence (DNA): TGTGCCAGCAGTTTTGGGACAGGGGTTGCGGAGGTTGAAAAACTGTTTTTT. Translated: CASSFGTGVAEVEKLFF.

The chain joins TRBV6-5 to TRBJ1-2; 8 nucleotides agree with TRBD1. CDR1 is MNHEY and CDR2 is SVGAGI in the germline V gene. V lost 7 bases to trimming and J lost 7 bases; unmatched junction nucleotides: 11. This CDR3 spans 14 amino acids. The CDR3 region is CASTQIRTGSGYTF. Here the CDR3 DNA reads TGTGCCAGCACCCAGATCCGGACAGGGAGTGGCTACACCTTC.

The chain links TRBV4-1 to TRBJ2-3; 7 positions match TRBD2. This CDR3 contains 14 residues. Germline V CDR1 and CDR2: MGHRA, YSYEKL. Trimming cost V 8 bases and J 1 base; bases outside gene matches: 6. CDR3 loop: CASGLESGTDTQYF. CDR3 nucleotides: TGCGCCAGCGGACTAGAGAGCGGCACAGATACGCAGTATTTT.

The gene calls are TRBV7-2 and TRBJ2-7; the match to TRBD1 covers 9 bases. Per the germline V gene, CDR1 is SGHTA and CDR2 is FQGNSA. The J segment lost 4 bases and the V segment lost 5 bases, leaving 9 bases of the junction unmatched. The CDR3 has 15 residues. The CDR3 reads CASSHRTGVTYEQYF. The CDR3 DNA reads TGTGCCAGCAGCCACCGGACAGGGGTGACTTACGAGCAGTACTTC.

This chain uses TRBV30 with TRBJ2-2, with D perhaps given as TRBD1 or TRBD2 (6 bases each). Trimming took off 3 bases at V and 4 bases at J, with 9 bases between the two ends. The CDR3 sequence is 13 residues long. CDR1 GTSNPN and CDR2 SVGIG come from the germline V gene (reference sequence). The chain's CDR3 is CAWRGGRTGELFF. In nucleotides, the CDR3 is TGTGCCTGGAGGGGGGGCCGCACCGGGGAGCTGTTTTTT.

This chain links TRBV6-5 with TRBJ1-1; D is ambiguous. The ends were cut back, 2 bases at V and 11 bases at J, with 9 bases in the middle. The CDR3 has 11 residues. Germline CDR1 reads MNHEY; CDR2 reads SVGAGI. This chain's CDR3 is CASSYIGRAFF. CDR3 sequence (DNA): TGTGCCAGCAGTTACATTGGTCGGGCTTTCTTT.

V and J are TRBV6-6 and TRBJ2-7, with 10 bases that match TRBD2. Germline V lookup: CDR1 MNHNY, CDR2 SVGAGI (reference sequence). With V trimmed by 5 bases and J by 6 bases, 7 bases remained unmatched. The CDR3 is 14 residues long. The CDR3 spells CASSRLAGAVEQYF. The CDR3 nucleotides read TGTGCCAGCAGTCGACTAGCGGGTGCGGTCGAGCAGTACTTC.

The chain has TRBV5-5 and TRBJ1-2; maybe TRBD1 (6 bases). Germline V gene sequence: CDR1 SGHKS, CDR2 YYEKEE (reference sequence). Deletions cut 4 bases from V and 3 bases from J, with 19 bases between. This CDR3 spans 16 amino acids. The CDR3 loop reads CASSRIQGIGDYGYTF. The DNA of the CDR3 is TGTGCCAGCAGCCGAATACAGGGCATTGGGGACTATGGCTACACCTTC.

This rearrangement joins TRBV14 to TRBJ1-6; weak D call: TRBD1 (5 bases). This CDR3 spans 13 amino acids. CDR1 is SGHDN, CDR2 FVKESK, per germline. V lost 2 bases, J lost 10 bases, and 9 bases lay in between. The CDR3 sequence: CASSQIRDSPLHF. The CDR3 DNA reads as TGTGCCAGCAGCCAAATCAGGGACTCACCCCTCCACTTT.

This sequence joins TRBV4-3 and TRBJ1-1; D is perhaps TRBD1 (5 bases). The ends were cut back, 4 bases at V and 1 base at J, with 7 bases in the middle. CDR1 is LGHNA and CDR2 is YSLEER in the germline V gene. The CDR3 has 13 amino acids. The chain's CDR3 is CASSLGPNTEAFF. As DNA, the CDR3 is TGCGCCAGCAGCCTGGGACCGAACACTGAAGCTTTCTTT.

The CDR3 is CASSRDREDGELFF. The CDR3 region has the DNA TGCGCCAGCAGCCGGGACAGGGAAGACGGGGAGCTGTTTTTT. V is TRBV4-3 and J is TRBJ2-2, with 9 positions matching TRBD1. V lost 4 bases and J lost 7; bases outside the gene matches: 4. The germline V gene encodes CDR1 LGHNA and CDR2 YSLEER. The CDR3 has 14 amino acids.

The chain couples TRBV5-6 to TRBJ2-3, with D unclear. CDR1 is SGHDT and CDR2 is YYEEEE in the germline V gene. The V gene lost 4 bases and the J gene lost 3 bases, with 15 bases spanning the gap. The CDR3 has 15 residues. The CDR3 loop is CASSPRSLRTDTQYF. The DNA for the CDR3 is TGTGCCAGCAGCCCGCGGTCCCTACGGACAGATACGCAGTATTTT. The variable domain in full, with the rest retrieved from reference TRBV5-6 and TRBJ2-3, is DAGVTQSPTHLIKTRGQQVTLRCSPKSGHDTVSWYQQALGQGPQFIFQYYEEEERQRGNFPDRFSGHQFPNYSSELNVNALLLGDSALYLCASSPRSLRTDTQYFGPGTRLTVL.

CDR3 in amino acids: CASSHNRGTEAFF. Here the CDR3 DNA reads TGTGCCAGCAGCCATAACAGGGGAACTGAAGCTTTCTTT. This sequence joins TRBV14 and TRBJ1-1; 7 bases agree with TRBD1. In germline, CDR1 is SGHDN, CDR2 FVKESK. The CDR3 sequence is 13 residues long. The V and J ends lost 3 bases and 5 bases, in that order; junction bases with no gene match: 3.

The rearrangement links TRBV19 to TRBJ1-2, with 9 bases aligning to TRBD1. With 7 bases clipped from V and 8 bases from J, the junction kept 14 bases outside the gene matches. The CDR3 is 15 amino acids. Germline V gives CDR1 LNHDA, CDR2 SQIVND (reference sequence). CDR3 protein: CASKRDRAHSGGYTF. The CDR3 bases are TGTGCCAGTAAGCGGGACAGGGCCCATTCAGGGGGCTACACCTTC.

The V call is TRBV4-3, the J call TRBJ1-1, with D possibly TRBD1 on 6 matching bases. In germline, CDR1 is LGHNA, CDR2 YSLEER. Trimming took 4 bases from V and 5 from J, leaving 14 bases between them. This CDR3 is built from 14 residues. CDR3 region: CASSPGQYPTEAFF. CDR3 in DNA: TGCGCCAGCAGCCCCGGACAGTATCCGACTGAAGCTTTCTTT.